This T cell receptor beta chain was obtained from a study of T and B cells in COVID-19 patients. V was clipped by 4 bases and J by 9 bases, with 10 bases between them. The germline V gene has CDR1 MGHRA and CDR2 YSYEKL. CDR3 length: 12 residues. BIOMED2 TRB-A/B primer pools were used in multiplex TRB PCR. TCRdb redid the calling of the multiplex PCR reads with MiXCR, one entry per CDR3 protein. This sample has some 1,300 distinct CDR3 sequences, with 20% to 25% found just once. Blood genomic DNA input for TRB amplification was roughly 250-550 ng. This TCR was sampled from a human donor with active COVID-19. What was sequenced was blood. This chain connects TRBV4-1 to TRBJ2-1; unclear D gene. The DNA of the CDR3 is TGCGCCAGCAGCCTGGCATTTGGTGAGCAGTTCTTC. It yields the protein CASSLAFGEQFF.